A selection of T cell receptor beta chains follows, all from one sample in a study of molecular identifiers for immune sequencing clone quantification. MiXCR was run by TCRdb on the PCR reads, yielding one entry per CDR3 protein. The sample lists some 100,000 distinct CDR3 sequences; over 30% were seen once. Source material: naive CD8+ T cells from blood, with Jurkat cell RNA spiked in. Receptors originate from a human donor in good health. Some libraries in this study had Jurkat cell RNA spiked in. Both conserved end residues are part of each CDR3. Only some rows state a clone size, as once, few, many or a class for expanded clones.

CDR3,size,V
CATITGTSGTGELFF,many,TRBV10-3
CSARDRGGRLTEAFF,few,TRBV20-1
CASSSAAYHYGYTF,many,TRBV5-1
CASSYKQGQPQHF,NA,TRBV11-2
CASSLEGNTEAFF,few,TRBV5-1
CSVEDPAVGGRGPTDTLYF,NA,TRBV29-1
CASSYKREDTDTQYF,many,TRBV6-2/TRBV6-3
CASSQGTGGGNTIYF,few,TRBV3-1
CASNEAGNNSPLHF,many,TRBV28
CSASPTGVFADRYF,NA,TRBV20-1
CACSSSLSSTDTQYF,NA,TRBV9
CASSQGVAGSYEQYF,few,TRBV3-1
CASSRTSGSVYEQYF,many,TRBV7-8
CASSPGTGWGETQYF,NA,TRBV27
CASSPFRTGTHEQYF,NA,TRBV6-5
CASSYGGGLAPIWAQYF,NA,TRBV6-2/TRBV6-3
CASSHPRDRASETQYF,NA,TRBV4-1
CASSFLRNQPQHF,many,TRBV12-3/TRBV12-4
CASSLALGLVSRLTDTQYF,few,TRBV27
CASSRLVGGSTDTQYF,many,TRBV7-9
CASSVGDTQYF,many,TRBV9
CSIDLGTETQYF,NA,TRBV29-1
CASSDTRGRPNEQFF,few,TRBV2
CASSTGNLLGDTQYF,many,TRBV5-4
CASSDGPGQQETQYF,many,TRBV25-1
CASSQKLLDTQYF,NA,TRBV4-2
CASSLSSIPHEQFF,many,TRBV5-1
CASSIGGGRRETQYF,NA,TRBV19
CASSLNPGGSYNEQFF,NA,TRBV5-1
CASSQMTVRGSKETQCF,NA,TRBV14
CASSVGSGLAGLNEQFF,few,TRBV9
CASSPGTGVTPYEQYF,NA,TRBV19
CASSFSVGSPYEQYF,NA,TRBV5-4
CASILGQGTEAFF,NA,TRBV19
CASSLDILTVDTLYF,NA,TRBV7-2
CSARTFPGLVYEQFF,few,TRBV20-1
CASSISGTGYNEQFF,NA,TRBV19